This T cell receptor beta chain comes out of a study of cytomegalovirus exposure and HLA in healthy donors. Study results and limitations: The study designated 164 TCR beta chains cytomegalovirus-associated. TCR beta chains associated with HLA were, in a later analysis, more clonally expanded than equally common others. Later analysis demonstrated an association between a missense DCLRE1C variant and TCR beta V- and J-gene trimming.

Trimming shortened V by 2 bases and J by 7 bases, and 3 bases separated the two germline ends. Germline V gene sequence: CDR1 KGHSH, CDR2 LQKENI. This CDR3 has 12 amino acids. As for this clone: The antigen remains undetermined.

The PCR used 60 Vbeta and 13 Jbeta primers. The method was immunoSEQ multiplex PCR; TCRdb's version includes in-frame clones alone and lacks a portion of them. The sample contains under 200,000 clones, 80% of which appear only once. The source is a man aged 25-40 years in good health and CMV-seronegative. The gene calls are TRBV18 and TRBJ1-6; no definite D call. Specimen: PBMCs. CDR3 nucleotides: TGTGCCAGCTCACCAGAGAATTCACCCCTCCACTTT. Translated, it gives CASSPENSPLHF.